This TCR beta chain was observed in a study of blood T cell repertoires in COVID-19. Study information: The United States, Italy and Spain supplied acute and convalescent COVID-19 samples. T cells, B-cell-depleted T cells, or PBMCs supplied cDNA or gDNA.

V shed 2 bases, J shed 4 bases, and the junction held 4 bases outside the gene matches. CDR3 length: 15 residues. From germline, CDR1 is MDHEN and CDR2 SYDVKM. A single count supports this clone. In the authors' workflow: From reference gene primer amplification, estimates of nucleated cell counts were derived. Some clones are missing from TCRdb's copy, which holds only in-frame ones; the method was immunoSEQ multiplex PCR. V and J calls and clone size are given by that table; D and trimming were obtained from the DNA. This sample has 200,000 or so clones, with approximately 84% found just once. The sequenced material came from peripheral blood. The clonotype originates from a man aged 45 to 65 who had recovered from COVID-19. The rearrangement joins TRBV28 to TRBJ1-2, with 10 positions matching TRBD1. CDR3 region: CASSLGGQGRYGYTF. The CDR3 DNA reads TGTGCCAGCAGTTTAGGGGGACAGGGGCGCTATGGCTACACCTTC.